This T cell receptor (beta chain) was identified in a study of control samples from healthy donors and cancer patients. The CDR3 spans 12 residues. Trimming removed 5 bases from V and 5 bases from J; junction bases left unmatched: 2. Germline CDR1 is LNHNV and CDR2 is YYDKDF (reference sequence). Clones were read by immunoSEQ multiplex PCR, and TCRdb kept only the in-frame ones, dropping some. The sample has about 55,000 clones, approximately 95% seen once. The V and J genes are TRBV15 and TRBJ1-1; 7 nucleotides agree with TRBD1. This TCR was sampled from a woman younger than 30 in good health. Source material: blood. CDR3 sequence (DNA): TGTGCCACCAGCTTGACAGGGACTGAAGCTTTCTTT. It codes for CATSLTGTEAFF.